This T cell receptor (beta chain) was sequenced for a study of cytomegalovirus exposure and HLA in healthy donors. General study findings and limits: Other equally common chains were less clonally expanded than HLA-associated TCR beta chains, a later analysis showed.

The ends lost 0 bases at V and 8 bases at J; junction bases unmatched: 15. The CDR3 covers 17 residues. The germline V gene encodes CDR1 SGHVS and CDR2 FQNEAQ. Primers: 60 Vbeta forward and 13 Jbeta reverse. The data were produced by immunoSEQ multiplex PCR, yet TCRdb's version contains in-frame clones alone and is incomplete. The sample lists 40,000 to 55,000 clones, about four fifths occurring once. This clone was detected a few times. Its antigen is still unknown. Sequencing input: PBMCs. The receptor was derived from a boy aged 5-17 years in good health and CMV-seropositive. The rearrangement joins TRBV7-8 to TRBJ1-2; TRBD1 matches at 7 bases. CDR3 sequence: CASSLAFTLTGHKGYTF. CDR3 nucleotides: TGTGCCAGCAGCTTAGCGTTTACCTTGACAGGGCACAAGGGCTACACCTTC.